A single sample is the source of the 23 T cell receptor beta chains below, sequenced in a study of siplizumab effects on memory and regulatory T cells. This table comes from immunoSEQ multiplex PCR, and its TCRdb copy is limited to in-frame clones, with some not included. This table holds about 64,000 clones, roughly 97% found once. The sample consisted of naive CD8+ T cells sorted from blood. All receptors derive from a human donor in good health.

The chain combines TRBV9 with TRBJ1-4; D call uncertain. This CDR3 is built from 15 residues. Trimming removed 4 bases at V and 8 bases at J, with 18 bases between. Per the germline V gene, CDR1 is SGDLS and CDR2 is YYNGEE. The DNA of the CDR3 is TGTGCCAGCAGCACCCTCGACGGGCTTGAGGAAAAACTGTTTTTT. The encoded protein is CASSTLDGLEEKLFF.

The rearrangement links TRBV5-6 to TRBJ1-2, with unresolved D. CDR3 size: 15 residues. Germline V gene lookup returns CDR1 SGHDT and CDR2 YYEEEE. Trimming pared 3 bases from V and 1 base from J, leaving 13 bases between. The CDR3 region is CASSSLEGFNYGYTF. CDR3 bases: TGTGCCAGCAGCTCTCTCGAGGGATTTAACTATGGCTACACCTTC.

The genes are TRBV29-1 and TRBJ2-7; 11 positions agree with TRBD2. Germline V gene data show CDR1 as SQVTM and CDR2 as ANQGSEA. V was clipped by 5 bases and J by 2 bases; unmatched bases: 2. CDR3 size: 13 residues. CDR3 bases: TGCAGCGTTATAGCGGGGGGGACCTACGAGCAGTACTTC. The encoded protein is CSVIAGGTYEQYF.

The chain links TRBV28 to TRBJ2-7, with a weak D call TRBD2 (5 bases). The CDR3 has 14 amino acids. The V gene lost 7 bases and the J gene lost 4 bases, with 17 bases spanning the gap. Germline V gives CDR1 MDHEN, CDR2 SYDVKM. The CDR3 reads CASTGRMEEYEQYF. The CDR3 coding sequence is TGTGCCAGCACCGGGCGGATGGAGGAGTACGAGCAGTACTTC. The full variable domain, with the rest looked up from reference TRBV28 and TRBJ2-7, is DVKVTQSSRYLVKRTGEKVFLECVQDMDHENMFWYRQDPGLGLRLIYFSYDVKMKEKGDIPEGYSVSREKKERFSLILESASTNQTSMYLCASTGRMEEYEQYFGPGTRLTVT.

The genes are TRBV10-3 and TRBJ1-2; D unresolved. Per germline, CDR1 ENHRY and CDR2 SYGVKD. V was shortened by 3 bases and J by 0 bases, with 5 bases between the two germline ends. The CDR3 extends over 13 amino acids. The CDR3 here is CAISDEPNYGYTF. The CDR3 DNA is TGTGCCATCAGTGACGAGCCTAACTATGGCTACACCTTC.

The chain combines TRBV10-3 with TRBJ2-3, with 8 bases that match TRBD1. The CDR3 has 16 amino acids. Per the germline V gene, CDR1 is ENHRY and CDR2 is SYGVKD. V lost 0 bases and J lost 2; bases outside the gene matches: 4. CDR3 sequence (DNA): TGTGCCATCAGTGAGTCTCCGGGACAGGTCACAGATACGCAGTATTTT. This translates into CAISESPGQVTDTQYF.

Written as DNA, the CDR3 is TGCGCCAGCAGCCCCCAGACCCTCGAAACTAGTTCCGCCCCCTTGCAGACCCAGTACTTC. As protein: CASSPQTLETSSAPLQTQYF. The chain is built from TRBV4-1 and TRBJ2-5, with D possibly matching TRBD2 (5 bases). The CDR3 covers 20 residues. The germline V gene encodes CDR1 MGHRA and CDR2 YSYEKL. Trimming stripped 4 bases from V and 6 bases from J, with 33 bases between.

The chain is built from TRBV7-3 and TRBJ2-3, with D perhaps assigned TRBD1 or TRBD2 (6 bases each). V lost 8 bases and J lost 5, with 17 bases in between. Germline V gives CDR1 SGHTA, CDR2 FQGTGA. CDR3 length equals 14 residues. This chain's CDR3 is CASSNAGGGDTQYF. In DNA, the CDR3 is TGTGCCAGCTCTAATGCCGGGGGCGGAGATACGCAGTATTTT.

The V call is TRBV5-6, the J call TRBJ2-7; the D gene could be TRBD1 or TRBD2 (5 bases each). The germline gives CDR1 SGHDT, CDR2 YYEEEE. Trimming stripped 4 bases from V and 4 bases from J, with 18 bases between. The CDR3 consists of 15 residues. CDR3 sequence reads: CASSRDPGSGYEQYF. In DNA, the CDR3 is TGTGCCAGCAGCCGGGACCCCGGATCTGGTTACGAGCAGTACTTC. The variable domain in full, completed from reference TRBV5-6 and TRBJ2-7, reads DAGVTQSPTHLIKTRGQQVTLRCSPKSGHDTVSWYQQALGQGPQFIFQYYEEEERQRGNFPDRFSGHQFPNYSSELNVNALLLGDSALYLCASSRDPGSGYEQYFGPGTRLTVT.

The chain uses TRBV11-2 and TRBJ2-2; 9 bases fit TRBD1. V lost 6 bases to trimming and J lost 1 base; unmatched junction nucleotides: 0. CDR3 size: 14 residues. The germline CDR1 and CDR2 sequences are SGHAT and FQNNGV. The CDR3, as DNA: TGTGCCAGCAGGGGACAGGGGAACACCGGGGAGCTGTTTTTT. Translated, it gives CASRGQGNTGELFF.

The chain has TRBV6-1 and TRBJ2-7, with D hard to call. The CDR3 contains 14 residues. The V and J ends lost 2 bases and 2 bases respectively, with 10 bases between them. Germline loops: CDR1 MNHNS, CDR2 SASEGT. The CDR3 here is CASSEYPNTYEQYF. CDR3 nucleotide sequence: TGTGCCAGCAGTGAATATCCGAACACCTACGAGCAGTACTTC.

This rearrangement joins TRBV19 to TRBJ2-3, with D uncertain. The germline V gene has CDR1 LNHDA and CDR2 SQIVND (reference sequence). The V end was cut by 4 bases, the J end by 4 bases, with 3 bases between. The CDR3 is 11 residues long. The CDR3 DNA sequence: TGTGCCAGTAGTAGGTCAGATACGCAGTATTTT. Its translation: CASSRSDTQYF.

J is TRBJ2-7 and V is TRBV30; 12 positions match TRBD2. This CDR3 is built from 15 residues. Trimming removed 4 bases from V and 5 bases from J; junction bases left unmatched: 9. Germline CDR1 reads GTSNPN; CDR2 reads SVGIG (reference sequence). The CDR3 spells CAWTKLAGGGHEQYF. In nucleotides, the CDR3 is TGTGCCTGGACCAAACTAGCGGGGGGTGGCCACGAGCAGTACTTC.

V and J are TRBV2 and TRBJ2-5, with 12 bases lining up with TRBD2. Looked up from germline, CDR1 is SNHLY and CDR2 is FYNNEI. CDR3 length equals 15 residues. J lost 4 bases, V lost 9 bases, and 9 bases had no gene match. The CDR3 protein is CASGGASGGGETQYF. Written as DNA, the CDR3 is TGTGCCAGTGGCGGAGCTAGCGGGGGGGGAGAGACCCAGTACTTC.

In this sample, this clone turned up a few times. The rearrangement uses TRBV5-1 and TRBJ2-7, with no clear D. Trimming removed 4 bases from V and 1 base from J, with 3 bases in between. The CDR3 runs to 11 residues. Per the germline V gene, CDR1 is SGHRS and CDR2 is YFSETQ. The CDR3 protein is CASSGSYEQYF. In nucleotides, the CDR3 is TGCGCCAGCAGCGGATCCTACGAGCAGTACTTC.

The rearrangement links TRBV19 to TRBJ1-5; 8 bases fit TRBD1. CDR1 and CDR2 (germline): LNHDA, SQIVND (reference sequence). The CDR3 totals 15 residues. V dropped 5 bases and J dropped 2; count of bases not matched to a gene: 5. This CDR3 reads CASSDDRGGNQPQHF. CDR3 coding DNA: TGTGCCAGTAGTGACGACAGGGGAGGCAATCAGCCCCAGCATTTT.

The CDR3 loop reads CASSLAPVETQYF. The CDR3 nucleotides read TGTGCCAGCAGCTTAGCCCCTGTGGAGACCCAGTACTTC. V is TRBV11-2 and J is TRBJ2-5, with no clear D. This CDR3 has 13 amino acids. Germline V gene data show CDR1 as SGHAT and CDR2 as FQNNGV. The V gene lost 1 base and the J gene lost 5 bases, with 8 bases spanning the gap.

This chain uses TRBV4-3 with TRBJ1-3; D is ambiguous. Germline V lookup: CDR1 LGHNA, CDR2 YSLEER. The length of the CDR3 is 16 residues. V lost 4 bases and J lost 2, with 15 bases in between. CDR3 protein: CASSPSWLGTGNTIYF. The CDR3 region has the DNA TGCGCCAGCAGCCCTAGCTGGCTAGGAACTGGAAACACCATATATTTT.

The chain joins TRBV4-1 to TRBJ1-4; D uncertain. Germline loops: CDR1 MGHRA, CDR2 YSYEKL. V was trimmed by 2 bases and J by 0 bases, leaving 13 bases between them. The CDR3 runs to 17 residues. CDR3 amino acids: CASSQREAMPTNEKLFF. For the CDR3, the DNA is TGCGCCAGCAGCCAAAGGGAGGCAATGCCAACTAATGAAAAACTGTTTTTT.

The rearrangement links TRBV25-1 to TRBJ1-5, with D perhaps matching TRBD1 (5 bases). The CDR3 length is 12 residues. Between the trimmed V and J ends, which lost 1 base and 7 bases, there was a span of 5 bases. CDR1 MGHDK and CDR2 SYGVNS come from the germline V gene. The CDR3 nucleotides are TGTGCCAGCAGTGAATGGGGCCAGCCCCAGCATTTT. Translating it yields CASSEWGQPQHF.

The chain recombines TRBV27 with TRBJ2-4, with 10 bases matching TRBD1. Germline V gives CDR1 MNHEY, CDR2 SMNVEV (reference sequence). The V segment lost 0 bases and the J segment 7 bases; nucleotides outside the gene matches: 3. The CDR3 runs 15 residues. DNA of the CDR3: TGTGCCAGCAGTTTATCTGGGACAGGGGCGAACATTCAGTACTTC. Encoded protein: CASSLSGTGANIQYF.

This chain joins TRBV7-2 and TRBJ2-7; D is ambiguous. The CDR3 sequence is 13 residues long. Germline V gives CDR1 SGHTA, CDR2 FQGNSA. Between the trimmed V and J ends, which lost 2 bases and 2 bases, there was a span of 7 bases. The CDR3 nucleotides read TGTGCCAGCAGCTTATGGCGTGCCTACGAGCAGTACTTC. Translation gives CASSLWRAYEQYF.

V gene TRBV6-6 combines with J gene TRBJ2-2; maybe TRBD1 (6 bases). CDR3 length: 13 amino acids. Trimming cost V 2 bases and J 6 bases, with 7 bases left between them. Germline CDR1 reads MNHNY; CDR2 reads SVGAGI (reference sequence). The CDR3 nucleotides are TGTGCCAGCAGTTACCAGGGGTCCGGGGAGCTGTTTTTT. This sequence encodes CASSYQGSGELFF.